The rows below give T cell receptor beta chains drawn from one sample of a study of blood T cell repertoires in COVID-19. Sequenced by immunoSEQ multiplex PCR; TCRdb stores in-frame clones only, minus some. The data show about 110,000 clones, about 87% seen once. Sequences were obtained from peripheral blood. The receptor set was obtained from a woman in her 50s with acute or convalescent COVID-19. CDR3s include the opening cysteine and the closing phenylalanine or tryptophan. D genes are given only for firm matches.

D	V	J	DNA	CDR3
NA	TRBV10-2	TRBJ1-4	TGCGCCAGCAGTGAGCCAGGCCGACGGTTTGCAACTAATGAAAAACTGTTTTTT	CASSEPGRRFATNEKLFF
TRBD2	TRBV5-1	TRBJ2-2	TGCGCCAGCAGCCTGGGACTAGCGCCAAACACCGGGGAGCTGTTTTTT	CASSLGLAPNTGELFF
TRBD2	TRBV30	TRBJ2-7	TGTGCCTGGAGTGTACGGTTAGCCGGGAGGGTCCACGAGCAGTACTTC	CAWSVRLAGRVHEQYF
TRBD1	TRBV24-1	TRBJ2-7	TGTGCCACCAGTGCCTCCGGACAGGACTACGAGCAGTACTTC	CATSASGQDYEQYF
NA	TRBV24-1	TRBJ2-1	TGTGCCACCAGTGAAACGGGAAACCTTAATGAGCAGTTCTTC	CATSETGNLNEQFF
NA	TRBV5-1	TRBJ2-7	TGCGCCAGCAGAGTGGGGGCTAGTACCTACGAGCAGTACTTC	CASRVGASTYEQYF
TRBD1	TRBV10-3	TRBJ1-2	TGTGCCATCAGTGAGTGGGACAGGGGGCGAGGTGGCTACACCTTC	CAISEWDRGRGGYTF
TRBD1	TRBV5-1	TRBJ2-5	TGCGCCAGCAGCTTAGAGGGGGCTGGCGAGACCCAGTACTTC	CASSLEGAGETQYF
TRBD2	TRBV11-3	TRBJ2-2	TGTGCCAGCAGCTCCGCGGGGGGATGGGTCGCCGGGGAGCTGTTTTTT	CASSSAGGWVAGELFF
NA	TRBV2	TRBJ2-6	TGTGCCAGCAGGGGGGGGCTAAGCTCTGGGGCCAACGTCCTGACTTTC	CASRGGLSSGANVLTF
NA	TRBV24-1	TRBJ1-5	TGTGCCCGCCGGCTGTGGGGGCGCCAAGGGAGCAATCAGCCCCAGCATTTT	CARRLWGRQGSNQPQHF
TRBD1	TRBV5-1	TRBJ2-1	TGCGCCAGCACCAGGGACAGGGGGCCTTTGGATGAGCAGTTCTTC	CASTRDRGPLDEQFF
TRBD1	TRBV5-1	TRBJ1-1	TGCGCCAGCACCCTGACAGGGGGTCCGAACACTGAAGCTTTCTTT	CASTLTGGPNTEAFF